This T cell receptor beta chain is drawn from a study of T cells in Graves' hyperthyroidism and ophthalmopathy (dated by TCRdb to between 2017 and 2020). As for the study more broadly: Peripheral blood samples were taken at initial diagnosis, before any treatment was given. TCR V-J signatures able to tell the groups apart were searched for in a discovery cohort of 90 to 100 patients, of whom around 43 had Graves' ophthalmopathy and some 60 had stable Graves' hyperthyroidism. Prospective prediction of ophthalmopathy was tested in an independent validation cohort of 18 to 20 hyperthyroidism patients and some 17 patients who later progressed to ophthalmopathy. The roughly 100 discovery patients were randomly split 7:3 into training and test sets. The study also compared thyroid tissue and blood T-cell repertoires from about six Graves' hyperthyroidism patients. Following sampling, methimazole starting at 30 mg daily was given to hyperthyroidism patients, and high-dose intravenous methylprednisolone was given to ophthalmopathy patients. The paper reports TCR Vbeta CDR3 sequencing of 130 to 150 peripheral blood samples: approximately 41 ophthalmopathy, fewer than 85 hyperthyroidism and around 17 progressor patients.

The TCR beta CDR3 regions were amplified from RNA transcripts. For the first round of RT-PCR on the TCR CDR3, the HTBI primer set was used together with the Qiagen OneStep RT-PCR kit. Libraries were constructed in a second round of multiplex PCR, after which size selection and purification were performed. The libraries were sequenced on an Illumina HiSeq2000 using paired-end 100 bp reads. The authors processed their data as follows. SOAPnuke was used to process the raw data, throwing out any read that contained adapters or uncalled bases, had a mean Phred below 15, or lacked an exact constant-primer or identifier match. COPE v1.2.5 was used to merge high-quality paired reads, and clonotypes were defined as unique nucleotide sequences. MiTCR v1.1 was used to align clonotypes to the IMGT TRBV, TRBD and TRBJ reference segments. The analysis was restricted to V-J combinations with a frequency above 0.0001, which together covered 99.2% of the repertoires. The TCS score was defined as F50 (clonal expansion) divided by E x V (chaos), with BLOSUM62-based TCRdist calculated between CDR3 peptides within each V-J. Welch's t-statistics and random forest reduced roughly 540 V-J features to roughly 13, which were used in a naive Bayes classifier (R e1071). The raw public data were reprocessed by TCRdb itself: fastp quality trimming at Q25, MiXCR clonotype calling, in-frame beta chains only. Identical CDR3 proteins give one entry, which carries the most common genes and DNA. TCRdb, rather than the study authors, made the V and J calls. Counted in this sample were around 300,000 distinct CDR3 sequences; 13% of them appeared once. 7.8% of the sample is in the top ten clones.

Results the study describes overall, beyond this receptor: Ophthalmopathy was separated from stable hyperthyroidism by a 13 V-J signature model, with 87.88% sensitivity and approximately 81% specificity obtained in cross-validation and 80%/75% obtained in testing. Most expanded thyroid clonotypes (frequency above 0.001) were also found in blood, which suggests that blood repertoires may mirror thyroid immune responses. In validation, the model predicted progression to ophthalmopathy with 55% to 71% sensitivity and around 72% specificity, a median of around six months before onset. Sample size was not statistically predetermined, and blinding of investigators to group allocation was not performed.

Hyperthyroidism patients were aged 18 to 65 years and newly diagnosed, with disease duration of less than 2 months. Any patient with an uncontrolled infection, another autoimmune disease, pregnancy or lactation was excluded. Diagnoses relied on clinical symptoms, serum thyroxine and TRAb, thyroid ultrasound and orbital computed tomography. Blood from progressor patients was drawn when they were first diagnosed with hyperthyroidism, before any ophthalmopathy symptoms appeared. PBMCs were isolated from about 10 ml of fresh peripheral blood by Ficoll-Paque density gradient centrifugation. Progressor patients were initially diagnosed with Graves' hyperthyroidism and developed ophthalmopathy during follow-up. Total RNA was extracted with Trizol reagent, and quality was checked on an Agilent 2100 Bioanalyzer. Deletion took 5 bases off V and 12 bases off J, with a span of 20 bases between the germline ends. From its cysteine to its phenylalanine, the CDR3 spans 14 amino acids. Only the CDR3 region is kept as DNA, spanning 42 bases read in frame from base 1.

This clonotype showed up many times. Which antigen it targets is not known. No base qualities exist here, and no much larger clone lies one base off it. Material for sequencing was blood. Recombination linked TRBV12-3 or TRBV12-4 to TRBJ2-1; the D assignment is uncertain and may be TRBD1 or TRBD2, with 5 bases supporting each. This TCR was recovered from a woman aged 25 to 45 with Graves' hyperthyroidism that later progressed to Graves' ophthalmopathy. The CDR3 sequence is CASSPNLGHGGQFF. In nucleotide form, the sequence is TGTGCCAGCAGTCCTAATCTCGGACATGGGGGGCAGTTCTTC.